A single sample gave rise to the 12 T cell receptor beta chains below, sequenced in a study of identical twins. TCRdb used MiXCR to reprocess the 5' RACE reads, holding one entry per CDR3 protein. The sample yields roughly 1.6 million distinct CDR3 sequences, around 33% seen once. Material for sequencing was cord blood. The receptors originated from a newborn girl in good health.

The sample holds a few counts of this clonotype. This chain links TRBV6-1 with TRBJ2-3; 8 nucleotides match TRBD1. J was trimmed by 2 bases and V by 7 bases; bases with no gene match: 8. Germline V gene lookup returns CDR1 MNHNS and CDR2 SASEGT. CDR3 length: 15 amino acids. CDR3 amino acids: CASTVGTGLTDTQYF. The DNA for the CDR3 is TGTGCCAGCACCGTAGGGACAGGACTCACAGATACGCAGTATTTT.

In its sample, this clonotype was seen a few times. This rearrangement joins TRBV7-2 to TRBJ2-5, with TRBD2 identical over 10 bases. The CDR3 is 16 residues long. The V gene end was trimmed by 1 base and the J gene end by 9 bases; junction bases not matched to a gene: 11. Germline CDR1 and CDR2: SGHTA and FQGNSA. The CDR3 sequence is CASSLGPERGGMAQYF. CDR3 nucleotide sequence: TGTGCCAGCAGCTTAGGACCAGAGCGGGGGGGAATGGCCCAGTACTTC.

This clonotype came up many times. The rearrangement joins TRBV29-1 to TRBJ2-7; 12 nucleotides match TRBD1. Germline V gene lookup returns CDR1 SQVTM and CDR2 ANQGSEA. V gave up 4 bases and J gave up 6 bases; unmatched junction bases: 7. This CDR3 is 14 amino acids long. The CDR3 nucleotides are TGCAGCGTTGGGGACAGGGGGCGAACGGCCGAGCAGTACTTC. The encoded protein is CSVGDRGRTAEQYF.

This sequence joins TRBV20-1 and TRBJ2-7, with TRBD2 identical over 7 bases. In germline, CDR1 is DFQATT, CDR2 SNEGSKA (reference sequence). V trimming: 6 bases; J trimming: 5 bases; junction bases outside the gene matches: 19. The CDR3 covers 16 residues. The CDR3 nucleotides are TGCAGTGCAACTCTACCCGGGGCTAGCGGAGACCACGAGCAGTACTTC. Translation: CSATLPGASGDHEQYF.

This clonotype was observed a handful of times. The chain combines TRBV12-3 or TRBV12-4 with TRBJ2-2; TRBD2 matches at 8 bases. J lost 8 bases, V lost 6 bases, and 8 bases had no gene match. CDR3 length: 14 amino acids. The CDR3: CASSRGLAFGELFF. The CDR3 DNA is TGTGCCAGCAGCCGTGGACTAGCCTTTGGGGAGCTGTTTTTT.

With regard to this clonotype: A much larger clone lies one base from this, so it may be a read error. The chain joins TRBV5-4 to TRBJ2-3; D is unclear. CDR1 is SGHNT and CDR2 is YYREEE in the germline V gene (reference sequence). V lost 5 bases and J 4 bases, leaving 8 bases between the germline ends. CDR3 size: 12 residues. The CDR3 region is CASSVKADTQYF. As DNA, the CDR3 is TGTGCCAGCAGTGTAAAGGCAGATACGCAGTATTTT.

This clonotype was picked up a small number of times. J is TRBJ2-1 and V is TRBV5-1; the D is unclear. The CDR3 spans 14 residues. The V gene lost 0 bases and the J gene lost 9 bases, with 13 bases spanning the gap. The germline CDR1 and CDR2 sequences are SGHRS and YFSETQ. The CDR3 DNA sequence: TGCGCCAGCAGCTTGGACCGGGCCACAAGTGAGCAGTTCTTC. Translating gives CASSLDRATSEQFF.

The genes are TRBV13 and TRBJ2-3, with a weak D call TRBD2 (5 bases). V lost 2 bases and J 3 bases, leaving 15 bases between the germline ends. Per the germline V gene, CDR1 is PRHDT and CDR2 is FYEKMQ (reference sequence). The CDR3 totals 16 residues. CDR3 amino acids: CASSLRTEGGTDTQYF. The CDR3 DNA follows: TGTGCCAGCAGCTTACGTACTGAGGGCGGGACAGATACGCAGTATTTT.

In this sample, this clonotype turned up a few times. The rearrangement uses TRBV5-6 and TRBJ1-2; D gene uncertain. The V and J ends lost 0 bases and 8 bases respectively, with 11 bases between them. The CDR3 loop spans 13 amino acids. Germline V CDR1 and CDR2: SGHDT, YYEEEE. The CDR3 loop is CASSLAGRMGYTF. The CDR3 nucleotides are TGTGCCAGCAGCTTGGCGGGGAGAATGGGCTACACCTTC.

In this sample, this clonotype turned up a few times. This chain uses TRBV6-5 with TRBJ1-2, with 9 bases that match TRBD1. V trimming: 2 bases; J trimming: 4 bases; junction bases outside the gene matches: 2. The CDR3 extends over 14 amino acids. The germline V gene has CDR1 MNHEY and CDR2 SVGAGI. The CDR3 sequence: CASSYRGQGYGYTF. The CDR3 bases are TGTGCCAGCAGTTACCGGGGACAGGGCTATGGCTACACCTTC.

This clonotype turned up a few times. V is TRBV20-1 and J is TRBJ1-2; 8 bases agree with TRBD1. CDR1 is DFQATT, CDR2 SNEGSKA, per germline (reference sequence). Germline trimming cut 6 bases from V and 0 bases from J; bases unmatched to any gene: 3. The CDR3 spans 13 residues. The CDR3 loop is CSAPDRANYGYTF. In DNA form, the CDR3 reads TGCAGTGCGCCGGACAGGGCTAACTATGGCTACACCTTC.

The CDR3 protein is CASSLDGDRDQPQHF. The CDR3 bases are TGCGCCAGCAGCTTGGACGGGGACAGGGATCAGCCCCAGCATTTT. The V and J genes are TRBV5-1 and TRBJ1-5; 9 nucleotides agree with TRBD1. Germline loops: CDR1 SGHRS, CDR2 YFSETQ. The CDR3 is 15 amino acids. J was trimmed by 5 bases and V by 0 bases; bases with no gene match: 3. Full variable domain (rest looked up from reference TRBV5-1 and TRBJ1-5): KAGVTQTPRYLIKTRGQQVTLSCSPISGHRSVSWYQQTPGQGLQFLFEYFSETQRNKGNFPGRFSGRQFSNSRSEMNVSTLELGDSALYLCASSLDGDRDQPQHFGDGTRLSIL.